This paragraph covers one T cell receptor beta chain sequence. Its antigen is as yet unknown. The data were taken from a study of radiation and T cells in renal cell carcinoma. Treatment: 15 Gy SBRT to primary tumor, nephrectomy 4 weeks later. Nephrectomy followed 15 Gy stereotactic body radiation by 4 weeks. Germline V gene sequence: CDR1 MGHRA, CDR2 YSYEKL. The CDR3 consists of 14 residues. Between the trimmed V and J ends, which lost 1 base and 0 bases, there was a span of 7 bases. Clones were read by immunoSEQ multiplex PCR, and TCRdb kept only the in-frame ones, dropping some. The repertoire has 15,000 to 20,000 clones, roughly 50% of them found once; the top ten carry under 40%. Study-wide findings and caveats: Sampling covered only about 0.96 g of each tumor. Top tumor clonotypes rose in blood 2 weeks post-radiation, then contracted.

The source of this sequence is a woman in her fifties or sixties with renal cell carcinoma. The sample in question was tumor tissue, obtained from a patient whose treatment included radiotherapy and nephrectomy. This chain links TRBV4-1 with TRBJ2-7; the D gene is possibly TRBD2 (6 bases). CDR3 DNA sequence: TGCGCCAGCAGCCAAGGCGGGAACTCCTACGAGCAGTACTTC. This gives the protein CASSQGGNSYEQYF.